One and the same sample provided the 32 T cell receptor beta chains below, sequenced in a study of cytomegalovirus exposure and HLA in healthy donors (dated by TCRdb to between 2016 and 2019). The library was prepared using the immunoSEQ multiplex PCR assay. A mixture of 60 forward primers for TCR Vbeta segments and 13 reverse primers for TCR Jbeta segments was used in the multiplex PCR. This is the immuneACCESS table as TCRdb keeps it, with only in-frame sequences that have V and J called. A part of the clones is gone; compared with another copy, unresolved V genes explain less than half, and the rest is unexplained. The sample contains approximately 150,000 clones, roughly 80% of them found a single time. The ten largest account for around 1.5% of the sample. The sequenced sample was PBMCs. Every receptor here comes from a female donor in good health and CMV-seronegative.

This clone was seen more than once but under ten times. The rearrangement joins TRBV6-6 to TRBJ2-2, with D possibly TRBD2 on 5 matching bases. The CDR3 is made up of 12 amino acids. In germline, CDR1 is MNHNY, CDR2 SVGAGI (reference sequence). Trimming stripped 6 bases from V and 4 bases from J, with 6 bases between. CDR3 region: CASREATGELFF. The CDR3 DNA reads TGTGCCAGCAGGGAGGCCACCGGGGAGCTGTTTTTT.

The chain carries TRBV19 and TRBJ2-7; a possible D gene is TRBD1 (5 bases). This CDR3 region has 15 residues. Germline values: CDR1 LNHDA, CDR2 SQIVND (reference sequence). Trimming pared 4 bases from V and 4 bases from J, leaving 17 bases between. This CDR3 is CASSKVGQGGYEQYF. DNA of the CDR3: TGTGCCAGTAGTAAGGTCGGCCAGGGTGGATACGAGCAGTACTTC.

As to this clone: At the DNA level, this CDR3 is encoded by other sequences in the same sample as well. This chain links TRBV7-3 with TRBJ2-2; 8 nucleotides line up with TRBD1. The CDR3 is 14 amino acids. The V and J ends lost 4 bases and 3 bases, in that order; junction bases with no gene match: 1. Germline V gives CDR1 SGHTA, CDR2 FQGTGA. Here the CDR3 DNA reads TGTGCCAGCAGCTCAGGGGGCGACACCGGGGAGCTGTTTTTT. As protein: CASSSGGDTGELFF.

CDR3 coding DNA: TGTGCCAGCAGTTTTTTATCCCCGGGACTAGCGATGGCTGGGGCCAACGTCCTGACTTTC. Encoded protein: CASSFLSPGLAMAGANVLTF. V usage is TRBV27 and J usage is TRBJ2-6; TRBD2 aligns across 10 bases. The germline gives CDR1 MNHEY, CDR2 SMNVEV (reference sequence). V shed 3 bases, J shed 2 bases, and the junction held 13 bases outside the gene matches. CDR3 length: 20 residues. The full variable domain, with the rest looked up from reference TRBV27 and TRBJ2-6, is EAQVTQNPRYLITVTGKKLTVTCSQNMNHEYMSWYRQDPGLGLRQIYYSMNVEVTDKGDVPEGYKVSRKEKRNFPLILESPSPNQTSLYFCASSFLSPGLAMAGANVLTFGAGSRLTVL.

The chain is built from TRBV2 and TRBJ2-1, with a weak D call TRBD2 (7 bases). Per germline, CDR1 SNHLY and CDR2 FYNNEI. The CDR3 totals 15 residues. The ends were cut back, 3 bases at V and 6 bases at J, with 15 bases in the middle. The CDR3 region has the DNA TGTGCCAGCAGTGAGTGGGGGGGGCCGGTCAATGAGCAGTTCTTC. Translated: CASSEWGGPVNEQFF.

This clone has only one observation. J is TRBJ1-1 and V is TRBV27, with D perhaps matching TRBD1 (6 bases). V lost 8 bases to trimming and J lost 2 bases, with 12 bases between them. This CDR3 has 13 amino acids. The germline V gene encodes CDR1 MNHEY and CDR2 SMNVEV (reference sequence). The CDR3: CASGVGGNTEAFF. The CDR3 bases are TGTGCCAGCGGCGTAGGGGGTAACACTGAAGCTTTCTTT.

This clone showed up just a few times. CDR3 nucleotide sequence: TGCAGTGCCGCCCGGGTTGGGAAACTGTTTTTT. Its translation is CSAARVGKLFF. This chain connects TRBV20-1 to TRBJ1-4; D gene unclear. V lost 6 bases and J lost 11, with 13 bases in between. There are 11 residues in the CDR3. The germline gives CDR1 DFQATT, CDR2 SNEGSKA (reference sequence).

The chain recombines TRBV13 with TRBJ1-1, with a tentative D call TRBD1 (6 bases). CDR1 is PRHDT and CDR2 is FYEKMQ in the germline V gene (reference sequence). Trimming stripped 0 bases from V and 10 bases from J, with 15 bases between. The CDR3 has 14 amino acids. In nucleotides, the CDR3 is TGTGCCAGCAGCTTAGGGAACAGGGAGAGGGGAGCTTTCTTT. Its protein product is CASSLGNRERGAFF.

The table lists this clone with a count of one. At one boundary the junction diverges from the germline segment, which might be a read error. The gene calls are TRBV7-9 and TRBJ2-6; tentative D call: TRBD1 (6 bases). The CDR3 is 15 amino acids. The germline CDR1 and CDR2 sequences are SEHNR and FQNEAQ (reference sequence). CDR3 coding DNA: TGTTCCAGCAGCCCCCACAGGGCTGGGGCCAACGTCCTGACTTTC. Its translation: CSSSPHRAGANVLTF.

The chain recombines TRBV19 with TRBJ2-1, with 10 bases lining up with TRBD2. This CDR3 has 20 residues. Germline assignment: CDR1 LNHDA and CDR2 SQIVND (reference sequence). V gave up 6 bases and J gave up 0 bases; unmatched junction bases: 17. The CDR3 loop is CASSDAGRLAGESSYNEQFF. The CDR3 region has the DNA TGTGCCAGTAGCGATGCAGGACGGCTAGCGGGGGAGAGCTCCTACAATGAGCAGTTCTTC.

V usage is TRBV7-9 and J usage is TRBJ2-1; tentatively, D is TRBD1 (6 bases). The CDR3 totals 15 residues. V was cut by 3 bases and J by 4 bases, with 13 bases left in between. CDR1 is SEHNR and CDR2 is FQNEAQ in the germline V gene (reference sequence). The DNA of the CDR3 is TGTGCCAGCAGCTTGGCTGGGACACAATACAATGAGCAGTTCTTC. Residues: CASSLAGTQYNEQFF.

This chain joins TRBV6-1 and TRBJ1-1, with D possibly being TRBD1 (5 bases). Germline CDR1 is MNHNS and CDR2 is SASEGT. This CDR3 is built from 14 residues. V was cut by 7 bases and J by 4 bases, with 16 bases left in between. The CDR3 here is CASNETGEITEAFF. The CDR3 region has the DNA TGTGCCAGCAACGAAACGGGGGAAATCACTGAAGCTTTCTTT.

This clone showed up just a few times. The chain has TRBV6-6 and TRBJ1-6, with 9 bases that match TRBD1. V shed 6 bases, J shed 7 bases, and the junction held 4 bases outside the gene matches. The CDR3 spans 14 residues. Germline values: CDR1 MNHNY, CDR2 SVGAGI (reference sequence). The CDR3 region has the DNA TGTGCCAGCAGGGGGACAGGGAGGAATTCACCCCTCCACTTT. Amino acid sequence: CASRGTGRNSPLHF.

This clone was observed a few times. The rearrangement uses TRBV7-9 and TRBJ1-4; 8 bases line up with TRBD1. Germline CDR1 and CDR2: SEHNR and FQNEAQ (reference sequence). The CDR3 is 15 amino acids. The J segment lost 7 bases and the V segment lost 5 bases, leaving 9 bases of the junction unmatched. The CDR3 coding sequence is TGTGCCAGCAGCCCCCCCAGGGGGCCGGGTGAAAAACTGTTTTTT. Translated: CASSPPRGPGEKLFF. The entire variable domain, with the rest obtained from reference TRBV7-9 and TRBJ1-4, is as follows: DTGVSQNPRHKITKRGQNVTFRCDPISEHNRLYWYRQTLGQGPEFLTYFQNEAQLEKSRLLSDRFSAERPKGSFSTLEIQRTEQGDSAMYLCASSPPRGPGEKLFFGSGTQLSVL.

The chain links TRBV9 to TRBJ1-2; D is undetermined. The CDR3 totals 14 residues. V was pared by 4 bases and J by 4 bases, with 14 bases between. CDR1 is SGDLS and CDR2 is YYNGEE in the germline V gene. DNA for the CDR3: TGTGCCAGCAGCCCCAGTCAGGTGTCCTATGGCTACACCTTC. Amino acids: CASSPSQVSYGYTF.

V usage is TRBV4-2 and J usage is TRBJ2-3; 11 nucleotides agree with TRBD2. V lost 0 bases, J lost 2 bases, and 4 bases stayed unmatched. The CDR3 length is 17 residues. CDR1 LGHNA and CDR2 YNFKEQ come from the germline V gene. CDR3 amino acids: CASSQELAGGPTDTQYF. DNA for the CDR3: TGTGCCAGCAGCCAAGAGCTAGCGGGGGGACCCACAGATACGCAGTATTTT.

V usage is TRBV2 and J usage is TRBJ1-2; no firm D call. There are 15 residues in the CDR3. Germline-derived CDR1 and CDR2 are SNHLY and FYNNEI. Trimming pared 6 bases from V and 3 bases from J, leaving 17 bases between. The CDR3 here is CASSPLPRTDYGYTF. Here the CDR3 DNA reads TGTGCCAGCAGCCCACTCCCCCGGACTGACTATGGCTACACCTTC.

The CDR3 here is CASTTPGGTNYYGYTF. CDR3 nucleotides: TGTGCCAGCACCACCCCGGGGGGGACGAACTACTATGGCTACACCTTC. This rearrangement joins TRBV2 to TRBJ1-2, with D possibly TRBD1 on 5 matching bases. V was pared by 7 bases and J by 3 bases, with 21 bases between. The CDR3 extends over 16 amino acids. Germline CDR1 and CDR2: SNHLY and FYNNEI.

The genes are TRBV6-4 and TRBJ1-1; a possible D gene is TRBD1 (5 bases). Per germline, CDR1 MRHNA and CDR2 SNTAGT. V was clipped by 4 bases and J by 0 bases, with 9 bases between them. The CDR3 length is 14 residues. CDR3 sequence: CASSATAMNTEAFF. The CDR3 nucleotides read TGTGCCAGCAGTGCGACAGCCATGAACACTGAAGCTTTCTTT.

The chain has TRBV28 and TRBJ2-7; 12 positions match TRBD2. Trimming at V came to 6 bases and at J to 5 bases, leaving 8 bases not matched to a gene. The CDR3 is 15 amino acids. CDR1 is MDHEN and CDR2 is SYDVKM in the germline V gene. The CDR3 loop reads CASSPSGRASNEQYF. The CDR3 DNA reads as TGTGCCAGCAGCCCTAGCGGGAGGGCCTCGAACGAGCAGTACTTC.

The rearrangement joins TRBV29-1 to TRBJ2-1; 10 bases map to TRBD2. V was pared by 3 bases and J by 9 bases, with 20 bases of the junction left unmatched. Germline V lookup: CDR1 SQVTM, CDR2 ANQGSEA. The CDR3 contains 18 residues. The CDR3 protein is CSVELSSGSSLFSGEQFF. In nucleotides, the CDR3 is TGCAGCGTTGAGTTGTCTAGCGGGAGCTCCCTATTTTCGGGTGAGCAGTTCTTC.

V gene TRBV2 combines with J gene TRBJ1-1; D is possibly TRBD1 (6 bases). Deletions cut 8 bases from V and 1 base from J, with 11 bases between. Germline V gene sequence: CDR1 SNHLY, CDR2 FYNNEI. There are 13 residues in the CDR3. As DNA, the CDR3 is TGTGCCAGCCGAGGGGGACCGAACACTGAAGCTTTCTTT. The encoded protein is CASRGGPNTEAFF.

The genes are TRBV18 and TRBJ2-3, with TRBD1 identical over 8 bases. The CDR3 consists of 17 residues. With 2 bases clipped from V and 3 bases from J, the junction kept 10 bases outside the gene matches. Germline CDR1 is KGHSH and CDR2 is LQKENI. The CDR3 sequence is CASSPTVGTGLTDTQYF. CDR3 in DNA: TGTGCCAGCTCACCAACCGTCGGGACAGGACTTACAGATACGCAGTATTTT.

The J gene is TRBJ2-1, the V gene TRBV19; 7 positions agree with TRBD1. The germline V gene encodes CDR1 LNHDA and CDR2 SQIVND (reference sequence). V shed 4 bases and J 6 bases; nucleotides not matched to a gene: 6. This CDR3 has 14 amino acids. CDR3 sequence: CASSKPGQRNEQFF. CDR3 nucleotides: TGTGCCAGTAGTAAACCGGGACAGCGCAATGAGCAGTTCTTC.

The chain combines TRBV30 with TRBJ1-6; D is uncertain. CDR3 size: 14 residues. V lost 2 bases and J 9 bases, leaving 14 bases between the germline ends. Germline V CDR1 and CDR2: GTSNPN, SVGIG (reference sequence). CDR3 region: CAWSLVDSGSPLHF. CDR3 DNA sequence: TGTGCCTGGAGTCTTGTAGATTCGGGTTCACCCCTCCACTTT.

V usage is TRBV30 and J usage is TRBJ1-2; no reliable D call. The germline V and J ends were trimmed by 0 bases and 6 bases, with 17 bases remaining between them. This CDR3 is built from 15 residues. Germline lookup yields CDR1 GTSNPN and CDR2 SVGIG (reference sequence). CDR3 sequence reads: CAWSVLHPDPHGYTF. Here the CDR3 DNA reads TGTGCCTGGAGTGTACTGCACCCCGATCCCCATGGCTACACCTTC.

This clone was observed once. This CDR3 is CASSLAGVYQETQYF. The CDR3 bases are TGCGCCAGCAGCTTGGCGGGGGTGTACCAAGAGACCCAGTACTTC. The chain carries TRBV5-1 and TRBJ2-5, with D tentatively TRBD2 (6 bases). Germline CDR1 and CDR2: SGHRS and YFSETQ. The CDR3 totals 15 residues. Trimming took off 0 bases at V and 0 bases at J, with 9 bases between the two ends.

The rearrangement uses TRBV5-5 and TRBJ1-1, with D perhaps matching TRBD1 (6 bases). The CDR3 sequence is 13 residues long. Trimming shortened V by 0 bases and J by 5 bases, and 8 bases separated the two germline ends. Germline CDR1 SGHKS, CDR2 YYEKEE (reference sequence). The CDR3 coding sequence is TGTGCCAGCAGCTTGGGGGGGACAACTGAAGCTTTCTTT. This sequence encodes CASSLGGTTEAFF. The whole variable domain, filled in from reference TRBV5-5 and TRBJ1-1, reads DAGVTQSPTHLIKTRGQQVTLRCSPISGHKSVSWYQQVLGQGPQFIFQYYEKEERGRGNFPDRFSARQFPNYSSELNVNALLLGDSALYLCASSLGGTTEAFFGQGTRLTVV.

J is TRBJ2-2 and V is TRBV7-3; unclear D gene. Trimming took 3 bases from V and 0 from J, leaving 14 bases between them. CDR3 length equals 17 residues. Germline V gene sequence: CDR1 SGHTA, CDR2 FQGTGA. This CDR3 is CASSFASPDTNTGELFF. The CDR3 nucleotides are TGTGCCAGCAGCTTCGCCAGTCCAGATACGAACACCGGGGAGCTGTTTTTT. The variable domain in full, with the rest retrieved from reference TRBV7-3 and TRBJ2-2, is GAGVSQTPSNKVTEKGKYVELRCDPISGHTALYWYRQSLGQGPEFLIYFQGTGAADDSGLPNDRFFAVRPEGSVSTLKIQRTERGDSAVYLCASSFASPDTNTGELFFGEGSRLTVL.

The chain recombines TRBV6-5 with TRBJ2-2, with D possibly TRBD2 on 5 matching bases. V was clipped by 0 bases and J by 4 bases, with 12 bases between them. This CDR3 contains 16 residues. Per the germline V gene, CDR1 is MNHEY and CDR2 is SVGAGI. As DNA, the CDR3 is TGTGCCAGCAGTTACTCTACGAGGGTAATCACCGGGGAGCTGTTTTTT. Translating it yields CASSYSTRVITGELFF.

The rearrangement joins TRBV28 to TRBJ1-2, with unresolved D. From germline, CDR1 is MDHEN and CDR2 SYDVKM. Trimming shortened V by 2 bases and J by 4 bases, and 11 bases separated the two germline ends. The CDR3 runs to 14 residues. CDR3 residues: CASSLPQVSYGYTF. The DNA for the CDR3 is TGTGCCAGCAGTTTACCCCAGGTCAGCTATGGCTACACCTTC.

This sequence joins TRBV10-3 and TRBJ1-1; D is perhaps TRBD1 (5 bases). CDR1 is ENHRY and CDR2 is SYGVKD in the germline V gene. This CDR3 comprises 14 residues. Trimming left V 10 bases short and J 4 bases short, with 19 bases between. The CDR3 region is CATALGADGTEAFF. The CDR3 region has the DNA TGTGCCACCGCCTTAGGGGCGGATGGCACTGAAGCTTTCTTT.